These 23 T cell receptor beta chains originate from one sample sequenced in a study of cytomegalovirus exposure and HLA in healthy donors (dated by TCRdb to between 2016 and 2019). The method was the immunoSEQ multiplex PCR assay. For the multiplex PCR, a mixture combining 60 forward primers for TCR Vbeta segments and 13 reverse primers for TCR Jbeta segments was used. TCRdb limited this immuneACCESS table to in-frame rearrangements with V and J called. A share of clones is missing; checked studies link under half to unresolved V genes, and the rest is unexplained. This sample lists 120,000 or so clones; more than 65% were detected once. 1.8% of the sample goes to the ten largest clones. Sequenced sample: PBMCs. The receptors were sampled from a man aged 18 to 30 in good health and CMV-seronegative.

The chain joins TRBV7-2 to TRBJ2-2; 8 bases are a match to TRBD2. This CDR3 has 16 residues. The junction had 4 bases not matched to a gene; V was cut back by 1 base and J by 3 bases. CDR1 SGHTA and CDR2 FQGNSA come from the germline V gene. Here the CDR3 DNA reads TGTGCCAGCAGCTTAGTTGGGACTAGATACACCGGGGAGCTGTTTTTT. Translation: CASSLVGTRYTGELFF.

The chain couples TRBV5-6 to TRBJ2-5; possibly TRBD2 for D (7 bases). The CDR3 has 14 amino acids. CDR1 and CDR2 from the germline V gene are SGHDT and YYEEEE. The V end lost 3 bases, the J end lost 4 bases, and 13 bases lay between the germline ends. CDR3 sequence reads: CASSWGRGSETQYF. CDR3 DNA: TGTGCCAGCAGCTGGGGGCGGGGGTCAGAGACCCAGTACTTC. The full variable domain, rest sourced from reference TRBV5-6 and TRBJ2-5, is DAGVTQSPTHLIKTRGQQVTLRCSPKSGHDTVSWYQQALGQGPQFIFQYYEEEERQRGNFPDRFSGHQFPNYSSELNVNALLLGDSALYLCASSWGRGSETQYFGPGTRLLVL.

This chain joins TRBV4-2 and TRBJ2-7; 12 nucleotides align to TRBD2. This CDR3 is 14 amino acids long. The germline CDR1 and CDR2 sequences are LGHNA and YNFKEQ. V lost 4 bases, J lost 6 bases, and 4 bases stayed unmatched. CDR3 sequence reads: CASSLGTSGPEQYF. The CDR3 DNA reads as TGTGCCAGCAGCCTTGGGACTAGCGGGCCCGAGCAGTACTTC.

This chain connects TRBV7-9 to TRBJ1-2; the match to TRBD1 covers 7 bases. The CDR3 totals 14 residues. Germline CDR1 is SEHNR and CDR2 is FQNEAQ (reference sequence). The ends lost 2 bases at V and 3 bases at J; junction bases unmatched: 3. CDR3 DNA: TGTGCCAGCAGCTTACAGGGGGTTGACTATGGCTACACCTTC. Its protein product is CASSLQGVDYGYTF.

As concerns this clone: Mismatch with germline at one junction end may stem from a read error. V gene TRBV7-9 combines with J gene TRBJ1-1; D might be TRBD1 (5 bases). This CDR3 is 15 amino acids long. Germline lookup yields CDR1 SEHNR and CDR2 FQNEAQ (reference sequence). The CDR3 here is CSSSLSHRSNTEAFF. CDR3 in DNA: TGTTCCAGCAGCTTATCTCACAGGTCGAACACTGAAGCTTTCTTT.

This chain links TRBV5-1 with TRBJ2-3, with 12 bases that match TRBD2. V shed 3 bases, J shed 3 bases, and the junction held 5 bases outside the gene matches. CDR1 and CDR2 (germline): SGHRS, YFSETQ. The CDR3 contains 16 residues. The CDR3 spells CASSSRLAGDTDTQYF. In DNA, the CDR3 is TGCGCCAGCAGCTCCCGACTAGCGGGGGATACAGATACGCAGTATTTT.

The chain couples TRBV7-3 to TRBJ1-1, with D perhaps matching TRBD1 (6 bases). Germline-derived CDR1 and CDR2 are SGHTA and FQGTGA. The CDR3 totals 14 residues. The V and J ends lost 3 bases and 4 bases respectively, with 12 bases between them. The CDR3 DNA reads TGTGCCAGCAGCTTGGGAACAGGGCCCACTGAAGCTTTCTTT. Its translation is CASSLGTGPTEAFF.

V gene TRBV6-6 combines with J gene TRBJ1-2; 8 nucleotides line up with TRBD1. After removal of 8 bases from V and 4 bases from J, the junction contained 6 bases not matched to a gene. The germline V gene has CDR1 MNHNY and CDR2 SVGAGI (reference sequence). The CDR3 spans 13 residues. The CDR3 nucleotides are TGTGCCAGCGGTCTGACAGGGGCCTATGGCTACACCTTC. Its translation is CASGLTGAYGYTF.

This sequence joins TRBV7-2 and TRBJ2-6, with no clear D. The germline V gene encodes CDR1 SGHTA and CDR2 FQGNSA. CDR3 size: 14 residues. The germline V and J ends were trimmed by 3 bases and 0 bases, with 3 bases remaining between them. The CDR3 DNA sequence: TGTGCCAGCAGCTTCAACTCTGGGGCCAACGTCCTGACTTTC. As protein: CASSFNSGANVLTF.

This chain connects TRBV5-1 to TRBJ1-4; 10 nucleotides align to TRBD1. The CDR3 extends over 15 amino acids. V was clipped by 4 bases and J by 8 bases; unmatched bases: 8. CDR1 is SGHRS and CDR2 is YFSETQ in the germline V gene. The CDR3 DNA is TGCGCCAGCAGCCCCCGACAGGGGGCAGGGGAAAAACTGTTTTTT. This encodes CASSPRQGAGEKLFF.

This rearrangement joins TRBV11-3 to TRBJ1-2; TRBD1 aligns across 9 bases. There are 13 residues in the CDR3. Unmatched junction bases numbered 5, after V lost 5 bases and J lost 7 bases. Germline V CDR1 and CDR2: SGHNT, YENEEA. The CDR3 DNA reads as TGTGCCAGCAGCCGGGACAGGGCGGCTGGCTACACCTTC. It specifies CASSRDRAAGYTF.

The V and J genes are TRBV7-7 and TRBJ1-5; the match to TRBD1 covers 7 bases. Germline V gene lookup returns CDR1 SSHAT and CDR2 FNYEAQ (reference sequence). The V segment lost 2 bases and the J segment 4 bases; nucleotides outside the gene matches: 8. This CDR3 has 16 amino acids. In DNA, the CDR3 is TGTGCCAGCAGCTTAAGAATGGAGACAGGGAATCAGCCCCAGCATTTT. This encodes CASSLRMETGNQPQHF.

The chain links TRBV6-5 to TRBJ2-7; 10 bases map to TRBD1. This CDR3 comprises 16 residues. V lost 4 bases, J lost 7 bases, and 13 bases stayed unmatched. From germline, CDR1 is MNHEY and CDR2 SVGAGI. The CDR3 DNA sequence: TGTGCCAGCAGTTCTCCTCTGGACAGGGGGGGGAGGGAGCAGTACTTC. This encodes CASSSPLDRGGREQYF.

The gene calls are TRBV15 and TRBJ2-5, with 9 bases identical to TRBD2. The CDR3 extends over 17 amino acids. J was trimmed by 5 bases and V by 3 bases; bases with no gene match: 13. The germline CDR1 and CDR2 sequences are LNHNV and YYDKDF (reference sequence). The CDR3 DNA reads as TGTGCCACCAGCAGGGCCCTTGGAGCGGGGGGTCTGGAGACCCAGTACTTC. Translation gives CATSRALGAGGLETQYF.

The gene calls are TRBV5-5 and TRBJ2-7, with 8 bases lining up with TRBD1. Germline CDR1 reads SGHKS; CDR2 reads YYEKEE (reference sequence). This CDR3 spans 15 amino acids. V gave up 3 bases and J gave up 3 bases; unmatched junction bases: 8. The CDR3 here is CASSSGGQVLYEQYF. The CDR3 DNA sequence: TGTGCCAGCAGCTCCGGGGGACAGGTTCTCTACGAGCAGTACTTC.

This clone came up a few times. The gene calls are TRBV7-9 and TRBJ1-2; TRBD1 matches at 8 bases. CDR1 is SEHNR and CDR2 is FQNEAQ in the germline V gene (reference sequence). V was clipped by 8 bases and J by 5 bases; unmatched bases: 13. The CDR3 is 15 residues long. The CDR3 nucleotides are TGTGCCAGCTCTGGACCGGGACAGGACTTATATGGCTACACCTTC. Translated: CASSGPGQDLYGYTF.

The chain has TRBV5-8 and TRBJ1-2; D is uncertain. V was cut by 5 bases and J by 1 base, with 9 bases left in between. This CDR3 is built from 13 residues. Germline V lookup: CDR1 SGHTS, CDR2 YDEGEE. The CDR3 spells CASRFRVNYGYTF. DNA for the CDR3: TGTGCCAGCAGGTTTCGGGTTAACTATGGCTACACCTTC.

This chain connects TRBV11-2 to TRBJ1-2; 7 bases line up with TRBD1. The CDR3 extends over 16 amino acids. V shed 4 bases, J shed 3 bases, and the junction held 11 bases outside the gene matches. Germline CDR1 reads SGHAT; CDR2 reads FQNNGV. The CDR3 is CASSSLQGSRDYGYTF. CDR3 bases: TGTGCCAGCAGCTCCCTACAGGGGAGTAGAGACTATGGCTACACCTTC.

The rearrangement links TRBV6-4 to TRBJ2-1; 10 bases are shared with TRBD2. CDR1 is MRHNA, CDR2 SNTAGT, per germline. Trimming took 4 bases from V and 6 from J; bases not matched to a gene: 15. This CDR3 comprises 18 residues. CDR3 nucleotide sequence: TGTGCCAGCAGTGCTTTTGGGCTAGCGGGGGCCCCCTCCAATGAGCAGTTCTTC. Residues: CASSAFGLAGAPSNEQFF.

This rearrangement joins TRBV27 to TRBJ2-2; no clear D gene. CDR3 length: 15 residues. Per germline, CDR1 MNHEY and CDR2 SMNVEV (reference sequence). The V and J ends lost 3 bases and 0 bases respectively, with 8 bases between them. CDR3: CASSFPPANTGELFF. The CDR3 nucleotides read TGTGCCAGCAGTTTCCCCCCCGCGAACACCGGGGAGCTGTTTTTT.

This clone occurred a few times. The chain has TRBV10-2 and TRBJ2-7, with 7 nucleotides matching TRBD2. V shed 4 bases and J 4 bases; nucleotides not matched to a gene: 19. Per the germline V gene, CDR1 is WSHSY and CDR2 is SAAADI. The length of the CDR3 is 18 residues. For the CDR3, the DNA is TGCGCCAGCAGTGCGGGGTGGCGGGGGAATCCCCGCGGTTACGAGCAGTACTTC. Its protein product is CASSAGWRGNPRGYEQYF.

The chain combines TRBV29-1 with TRBJ1-1; a possible D gene is TRBD1 (5 bases). Trimming cost V 6 bases and J 0 bases, with 11 bases left between them. Germline lookup yields CDR1 SQVTM and CDR2 ANQGSEA. The CDR3 is 13 residues long. CDR3 sequence: CSVLGAMNTEAFF. Written as DNA, the CDR3 is TGCAGCGTATTAGGGGCTATGAACACTGAAGCTTTCTTT.

The V and J genes are TRBV27 and TRBJ2-1; 8 nucleotides match TRBD1. The CDR3 runs 14 residues. Germline loops: CDR1 MNHEY, CDR2 SMNVEV (reference sequence). Unmatched junction bases numbered 2, after V lost 4 bases and J lost 3 bases. The CDR3 loop reads CASSSGTGYNEQFF. In DNA, the CDR3 is TGTGCCAGCAGTTCCGGGACAGGCTACAATGAGCAGTTCTTC.